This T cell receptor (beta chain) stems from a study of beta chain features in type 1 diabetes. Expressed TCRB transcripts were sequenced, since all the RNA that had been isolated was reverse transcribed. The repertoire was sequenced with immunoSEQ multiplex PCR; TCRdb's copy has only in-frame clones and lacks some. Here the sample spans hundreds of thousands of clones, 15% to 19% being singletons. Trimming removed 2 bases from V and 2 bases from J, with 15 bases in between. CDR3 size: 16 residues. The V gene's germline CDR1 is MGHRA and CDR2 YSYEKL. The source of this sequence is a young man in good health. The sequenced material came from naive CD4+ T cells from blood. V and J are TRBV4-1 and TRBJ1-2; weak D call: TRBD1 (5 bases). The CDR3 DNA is TGCGCCAGCAGCCAACCAGGGATGACAGTCAACTATGGCTACACCTTC. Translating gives CASSQPGMTVNYGYTF.